Sequencing of this T cell receptor (beta chain) was carried out in a study of naive and memory T cell subsets. Study-level points and caveats: Possibly reflecting memory cells re-expressing CD45RA, a few larger clonotypes occurred in naive repertoires, especially CD8. In CD4 and CD8 cells, diversity dropped from naive through EMRA.

This clonotype was observed once. Antigen: not known. After the first PCR, alpha and beta chain libraries were processed separately. CD8 T cells were positively selected from what remained after CD4 positive selection. Two oligonucleotides, mixed equimolar, formed the beta constant-region primer covering TRBC1 and TRBC2. Nested alpha and beta constant-region primers with the SP2 primer drove four PCR rounds on ligated cDNA. TCRdb reprocessed the UMI-ligation and nested PCR reads via MiXCR and lists one record per CDR3 protein. The data contain fewer than 150,000 distinct CDR3 sequences, about 20% of them singletons. This clonotype was sampled from a human donor in good health. The sample consisted of naive CD8+ T cells from blood.

CDR3 loop: CASSAGTEAYEQYF. CDR3 bases: TGTGCCAGCAGTGCCGGGACGGAGGCCTACGAGCAGTACTTC. The V gene is TRBV6-1, the J gene TRBJ2-7, with D possibly called TRBD1 or TRBD2 (5 bases each). The CDR3 loop spans 14 amino acids. V lost 4 bases, J lost 2 bases, and 12 bases lay in between. Germline loops: CDR1 MNHNS, CDR2 SASEGT.